This T cell receptor beta chain originates from a study of cytotoxic CD8 clonotypes in ibrutinib-treated CLL. The CDR3 runs 17 residues. Germline values: CDR1 KGHSH, CDR2 LQKENI. The junction had 10 bases not matched to a gene; V was cut back by 2 bases and J by 5 bases. Repertoires were generated with immunoSEQ multiplex PCR, while TCRdb's copy carries only in-frame clones and drops some. The sample carries 150,000 or so clones, around three quarters recorded once. The rearrangement uses TRBV18 and TRBJ2-2; TRBD2 agrees at 8 bases. This clonotype originated in a human donor with chronic lymphocytic leukemia. Here the sequenced sample was PBMCs, taken after 12 months of ibrutinib treatment. As DNA, the CDR3 is TGTGCCAGCTCACCAAAGACGAGCGGGAGCGGGACCGGGGAGCTGTTTTTT. Amino acid sequence: CASSPKTSGSGTGELFF.